One sample yielded the 2 T cell receptor beta chains listed below, sequenced in a study of T-cell memory formation after mild COVID-19. Each CDR3 protein gets one entry after TCRdb re-called the 5' RACE reads with MiXCR. This sample has 280,000 or so distinct CDR3 sequences, with approximately 18% found just once. Sequenced input: PBMCs or a T cell subset sorted from them (not recorded which). These receptors originate from a man between 18 and 35 years old who had mild COVID-19 (a few samples of this study predate the infection). Cell type and time point are not known.

This clonotype was detected ten times or more. The chain links TRBV2 to TRBJ2-3; TRBD2 agrees at 11 bases. In germline, CDR1 is SNHLY, CDR2 FYNNEI. This CDR3 has 14 residues. J was trimmed by 1 base and V by 6 bases; bases with no gene match: 0. CDR3 coding DNA: TGTGCCAGCAGACTAGCGGGGGGCACAGATACGCAGTATTTT. Amino acid sequence: CASRLAGGTDTQYF.

This clonotype was recorded a few times. The V and J genes are TRBV21-1 and TRBJ2-5; TRBD2 is the table's D call and was not checked against the DNA. TRBV21-1 is classified as a pseudogene. CDR3 length equals 17 residues. The CDR3 reads CASSSRLPMLPQETQYF. DNA for the CDR3: TGTGCCAGCAGCAGCCGACTCCCGATGCTACCACAAGAGACCCAGTACTTC.